The T cell receptor beta chain under discussion was sequenced for a study of T cell repertoires in cytomegalovirus infection. TCRdb redid the calling of the reads with MiXCR, one entry per CDR3 protein. The table records 300,000 to 400,000 distinct CDR3 sequences, almost 30% of them present only once. Of note for this clonotype: Its antigen is currently unknown.

General study results and limits: CMV carriers with the relevant HLA were identified by cumulative public TCR beta family frequency.

The CDR3 has 14 residues. Trimming took 7 bases from V and 4 from J, leaving 11 bases between them. The sequence was obtained from a human donor in good health (CMV status not recorded). Some clones in this sample may be carry-over from other donors' samples. Sequenced here: cultured PBMCs, sampled from culture after CMV antigen stimulation. This chain uses TRBV12-3 or TRBV12-4 with TRBJ2-6; D is undetermined. In DNA, the CDR3 is TGTGCCAGCACTCCCCTCACGGGGGCCAACGTCCTGACTTTC. It specifies CASTPLTGANVLTF.